The rows below give T cell receptor beta chains drawn from one sample of a study of cytomegalovirus exposure and HLA in healthy donors. Using immunoSEQ multiplex PCR, the repertoire was profiled, and TCRdb retains in-frame clones only, with some absent. The sample has some 170,000 clones; 82% are singletons. Specimen: PBMCs. The receptors here all came from a girl under 18 in good health and CMV-seropositive. Both conserved end residues are part of each CDR3. The D gene is left open where the match is weak. Expanded clones get a size class; other rows say once, few or many, or leave the size out.

j_gene,abundance,v_gene,d_gene,CDR3aa,CDR3nt
TRBJ1-1,.,TRBV28,TRBD1,CASSLEGGAGNTEAFF,TGTGCCAGCAGTTTGGAAGGGGGCGCTGGGAACACTGAAGCTTTCTTT
TRBJ2-2,.,TRBV10-1,TRBD2,CASSPSGRGTGELFF,TGCGCCAGCAGTCCTAGCGGGAGAGGGACCGGGGAGCTGTTTTTT
TRBJ1-5,.,TRBV2,TRBD1,CASRATGPNQPQHF,TGTGCCAGCAGAGCGACAGGGCCCAATCAGCCCCAGCATTTT
TRBJ1-5,.,TRBV7-2,.,CASSLAGVTSNQPQHF,TGTGCCAGCAGCTTAGCAGGGGTTACTAGCAATCAGCCCCAGCATTTT
TRBJ1-2,few,TRBV10-3,TRBD1,CAIRPGQADYTF,TGTGCCATCAGACCGGGACAGGCCGACTACACCTTC
TRBJ1-5,.,TRBV7-3,.,CASRLPARSNQPQHF,TGTGCCAGCAGGCTCCCCGCTCGGAGCAATCAGCCCCAGCATTTT
TRBJ2-6,.,TRBV28,.,CASSFLQGSSGANVLTF,TGTGCCAGCAGTTTTCTGCAGGGGAGCTCTGGGGCCAACGTCCTGACTTTC
TRBJ2-1,.,TRBV7-3,TRBD2,CASSSSGLGVEQFF,TGTGCCAGCAGCTCCTCGGGACTAGGGGTTGAGCAGTTCTTC
TRBJ1-1,.,TRBV5-4,TRBD1,CAGQDRANTEAFF,TGTGCGGGACAGGACAGGGCGAACACTGAAGCTTTCTTT
TRBJ2-2,few,TRBV11-2,TRBD2,CASSPGTSGSGELFF,TGTGCCAGCAGCCCCGGGACTAGCGGGTCGGGGGAGCTGTTTTTT
TRBJ1-1,.,TRBV30,.,CAWSSLGGSTEAFF,TGTGCCTGGAGCTCTCTGGGGGGATCCACTGAAGCTTTCTTT
TRBJ2-7,.,TRBV27,TRBD1,CASRRSGTGVSYEQYF,TGTGCCAGCAGAAGATCCGGGACAGGGGTCTCCTACGAGCAGTACTTC
TRBJ2-7,.,TRBV11-2,.,CASSFHSYEQYF,TGTGCCAGCAGCTTCCACTCCTACGAGCAGTACTTC
TRBJ2-6,.,TRBV4-3,.,CASGPGHASGANVLTF,TGCGCCAGCGGACCGGGACATGCCTCTGGGGCCAACGTCCTGACTTTC
TRBJ1-4,.,TRBV19,TRBD1,CAITPTGLPNEKLFF,TGTGCCATCACCCCGACAGGGTTACCTAATGAAAAACTGTTTTTT
TRBJ1-1,.,TRBV6-5,.,CASSYDRSTEAFF,TGTGCCAGCAGCTATGACCGGAGCACTGAAGCTTTCTTT
TRBJ1-1,few,TRBV11-2,.,CASSLTPSTEAFF,TGTGCCAGCAGCCTGACTCCCTCGACTGAAGCTTTCTTT
TRBJ1-2,.,TRBV5-6,TRBD1,CASSGDRGHSYGYTF,TGTGCCAGCAGCGGTGACAGGGGGCATAGCTATGGCTACACCTTC
TRBJ1-1,.,TRBV7-9,.,CASSPSRGTEAFF,TGTGCCAGCAGCCCGTCTCGGGGAACTGAAGCTTTCTTT
TRBJ2-5,.,TRBV10-3,TRBD2,CAISEAGQETQYF,TGTGCCATCAGTGAAGCGGGGCAAGAGACCCAGTACTTC
TRBJ1-1,.,TRBV5-1,TRBD1,CASSLQGVMNTEAFF,TGCGCCAGCAGCTTACAGGGGGTGATGAACACTGAAGCTTTCTTT
TRBJ1-2,.,TRBV5-4,.,CASSLDRHLYGYTF,TGTGCCAGCAGCTTGGACCGACACCTATATGGCTACACCTTC
TRBJ1-5,.,TRBV28,.,CASRGGPGYSNQPQHF,TGTGCCAGCAGGGGGGGTCCGGGCTATAGCAATCAGCCCCAGCATTTT
TRBJ2-3,.,TRBV9,TRBD2,CASSVAPRGAEDTQYF,TGTGCCAGCAGCGTAGCTCCGCGGGGGGCAGAAGATACGCAGTATTTT
TRBJ2-1,.,TRBV19,TRBD2,CASSQSSGIYNEQFF,TGTGCCAGTAGTCAGTCTAGCGGGATTTACAATGAGCAGTTCTTC
TRBJ1-4,.,TRBV4-1,.,CASSRQVVNEKLFF,TGCGCCAGCAGCCGACAGGTGGTTAATGAAAAACTGTTTTTT
TRBJ2-7,.,TRBV20-1,TRBD1,CSAKQGSEQYF,TGCAGTGCTAAACAGGGGAGCGAGCAGTACTTC
TRBJ2-2,.,TRBV29-1,TRBD2,CSVRLASTGELFF,TGCAGCGTGCGACTAGCGAGCACCGGGGAGCTGTTTTTT
TRBJ1-1,.,TRBV11-2,.,CASSLERDWNTEAFF,TGTGCCAGCAGCTTAGAAAGGGACTGGAACACTGAAGCTTTCTTT
TRBJ1-4,.,TRBV18,.,CASSPRSENEKLFF,TGTGCCAGCTCACCACGCTCGGAGAATGAAAAACTGTTTTTT
TRBJ2-7,.,TRBV2,TRBD1,CASSDQGVAEQYF,TGTGCCAGCAGTGATCAGGGGGTTGCCGAGCAGTACTTC
TRBJ2-5,.,TRBV7-2,.,CASSLGRSGGQETQYF,TGTGCCAGCAGCTTAGGCCGGTCCGGGGGTCAAGAGACCCAGTACTTC
TRBJ1-2,.,TRBV10-3,TRBD1,CAISESPRTGPGHGYTF,TGTGCCATCAGTGAGTCCCCCAGGACAGGGCCCGGCCATGGCTACACCTTC
TRBJ2-5,.,TRBV10-3,TRBD2,CAIKRGLAGEQETQYF,TGTGCCATCAAACGAGGTCTAGCGGGAGAGCAAGAGACCCAGTACTTC
TRBJ2-7,.,TRBV7-2,TRBD2,CASSRDTSGGLYEQYF,TGTGCCAGCAGCCGAGACACTAGCGGGGGTCTCTACGAGCAGTACTTC
TRBJ2-1,.,TRBV27,TRBD1,CASSLLGGTEQFF,TGTGCCAGCAGTCTCCTAGGGGGCACTGAGCAGTTCTTC
TRBJ2-4,.,TRBV29-1,TRBD2,CSGGGARASGNIQYF,TGCAGCGGGGGGGGAGCGAGGGCCTCGGGGAACATTCAGTACTTC
TRBJ2-5,once,TRBV19,.,CASSIGQTYSQETQYF,TGTGCCAGTAGTATTGGACAGACATACTCCCAAGAGACCCAGTACTTC
TRBJ2-2,.,TRBV13,TRBD2,CASSTGLAGAGELFF,TGTGCCAGCAGCACGGGACTAGCGGGAGCCGGGGAGCTGTTTTTT
TRBJ1-1,.,TRBV30,.,CAWSVGVGDTEAFF,TGTGCCTGGAGCGTGGGTGTAGGGGACACTGAAGCTTTCTTT
TRBJ2-7,.,TRBV7-2,.,CASSLNPSMVTYEQYF,TGTGCCAGCAGCTTAAATCCCTCTATGGTTACCTACGAGCAGTACTTC
TRBJ2-3,.,TRBV11-1,TRBD2,CASSLSWLKREIDTQYF,TGTGCCAGCAGCTTATCATGGTTAAAGCGGGAGATAGATACGCAGTATTTT
TRBJ2-7,once,TRBV27,TRBD1,CASSPWTGAYEQYF,TGTGCCAGCAGTCCCTGGACAGGGGCCTACGAGCAGTACTTC
TRBJ2-5,.,TRBV18,TRBD2,CASSPTTGRGGTQYF,TGTGCCAGCTCACCAACCACCGGGAGGGGAGGGACCCAGTACTTC
TRBJ1-2,.,TRBV2,.,CASSEEGGGSGGYTF,TGTGCCAGCAGTGAAGAGGGGGGGGGCAGCGGAGGCTACACCTTC
TRBJ2-3,.,TRBV2,TRBD2,CASSDRAGWADTQYF,TGTGCCAGCAGTGACCGAGCGGGGTGGGCAGATACGCAGTATTTT
TRBJ2-1,once,TRBV6-5,TRBD2,CASSYTSGAYNEQFF,TGTGCCAGCAGTTACACTAGCGGAGCCTACAATGAGCAGTTCTTC
TRBJ2-7,.,TRBV5-6,.,CASSLGDGAYEQYF,TGTGCCAGCAGCTTGGGTGACGGAGCCTACGAGCAGTACTTC
TRBJ2-3,.,TRBV7-3,TRBD1,CASSPTRDRGTDTQYF,TGTGCCAGCAGCCCTACCCGGGACAGAGGCACAGATACGCAGTATTTT
TRBJ2-5,.,TRBV9,.,CASSTGTPPQETQYF,TGTGCCAGCAGCACCGGGACTCCCCCCCAAGAGACCCAGTACTTC
TRBJ1-5,.,TRBV28,.,CASSFSGDEPQHF,TGTGCCAGCAGTTTTTCAGGTGATGAGCCCCAGCATTTT
TRBJ2-7,few,TRBV2,TRBD1,CASTGTGAYEQYF,TGTGCCAGCACTGGGACAGGAGCGTACGAGCAGTACTTC
TRBJ2-5,.,TRBV7-9,.,CAVHGSLQETQYF,TGTGCCGTCCACGGGAGCCTCCAAGAGACCCAGTACTTC
TRBJ1-5,.,TRBV7-2,TRBD1,CASSPQGTYQPQHF,TGTGCCAGCAGCCCACAGGGGACCTATCAGCCCCAGCATTTT
TRBJ2-1,.,TRBV29-1,.,CSVEVPRGPPVGYEQFF,TGCAGCGTTGAAGTGCCCAGGGGCCCACCCGTAGGCTATGAGCAGTTCTTC